This T cell receptor beta chain was obtained from a study of T cells in localized non-small cell lung cancer. Assay: immunoSEQ multiplex PCR; the TCRdb copy retains only in-frame clones and omits some. The table has tens of thousands of clones, over 75% seen once; the top ten hold roughly 2.5%. This clone was picked up a small number of times. V lost 4 bases, J lost 7 bases, and 2 bases stayed unmatched. From germline, CDR1 is SNHLY and CDR2 FYNNEI. There are 13 residues in the CDR3. The rearrangement links TRBV2 to TRBJ1-2; 11 nucleotides line up with TRBD1. Source: peripheral blood, taken before any cancer treatment. The clonotype originates from a woman aged 40-70 years with stage I lung adenocarcinoma. The CDR3 DNA reads as TGTGCCAGCAGTGCTGGGACAGGGGGTGGCTACACCTTC. It translates to CASSAGTGGGYTF.